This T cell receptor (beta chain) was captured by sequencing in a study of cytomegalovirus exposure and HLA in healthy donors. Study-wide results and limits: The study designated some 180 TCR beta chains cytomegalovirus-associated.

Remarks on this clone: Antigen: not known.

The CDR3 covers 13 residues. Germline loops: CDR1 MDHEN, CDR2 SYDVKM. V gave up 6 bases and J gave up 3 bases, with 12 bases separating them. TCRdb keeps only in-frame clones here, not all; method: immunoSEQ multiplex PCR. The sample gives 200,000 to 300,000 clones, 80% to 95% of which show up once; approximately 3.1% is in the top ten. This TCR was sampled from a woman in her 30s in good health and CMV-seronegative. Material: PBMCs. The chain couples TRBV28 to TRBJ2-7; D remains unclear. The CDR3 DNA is TGTGCCAGCAGCCTTGGAGATTACTACGAGCAGTACTTC. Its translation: CASSLGDYYEQYF.